A single sample gave rise to the 21 T cell receptor beta chains below, sequenced in a study of breast tumors, draining lymph nodes, adjacent tissues. TCRdb re-derived calls from the multiplex PCR reads in MiXCR, one entry per CDR3 protein. The data show about 180,000 distinct CDR3 sequences, roughly a third seen once. The lymph nodes were axillary draining lymph nodes from breast cancer patients. Sequenced material: axillary lymph node tissue. The source is a female donor with breast cancer. Some clones in this sample may be carry-over from other donors' samples.

This clonotype was observed many times. V gene TRBV24-1 combines with J gene TRBJ2-1; 10 nucleotides match TRBD2. Germline trimming cut 3 bases from V and 4 bases from J; bases unmatched to any gene: 2. The CDR3 totals 15 residues. Germline V gene lookup returns CDR1 KGHDR and CDR2 SFDVKD. CDR3 DNA sequence: TGTGCCACCAGTGATGGGACTAGCGTATACAATGAGCAGTTCTTC. This translates into CATSDGTSVYNEQFF.

This clonotype has at least ten counts. The genes are TRBV5-8 and TRBJ2-7; D assignment may be TRBD1 or TRBD2 (5 bases each). The CDR3 runs 17 residues. The germline CDR1 and CDR2 sequences are SGHTS and YDEGEE. V lost 0 bases, J lost 2 bases, and 18 bases lay in between. DNA for the CDR3: TGTGCCAGCAGCTTGGTGTCCCCCTCCCGGGGACCCTACGAGCAGTACTTC. It encodes CASSLVSPSRGPYEQYF.

This clonotype was seen ten or more times. The chain recombines TRBV20-1 with TRBJ2-7, with TRBD2 identical over 9 bases. This CDR3 has 14 residues. J gave up 3 bases and V 3 bases, and 6 bases lay outside the gene matches. The germline gives CDR1 DFQATT, CDR2 SNEGSKA (reference sequence). CDR3 loop: CSASSSGVHYEQYF. The CDR3 nucleotides read TGCAGTGCTAGTTCTAGCGGGGTCCACTACGAGCAGTACTTC.

This chain joins TRBV20-1 and TRBJ1-3; a possible D gene is TRBD1 (5 bases). Germline V gives CDR1 DFQATT, CDR2 SNEGSKA (reference sequence). The CDR3 runs to 11 residues. CDR3 sequence reads: CRARDRDTIYF. The DNA for the CDR3 is TGCAGGGCACGGGACCGCGACACCATATATTTT.

The chain recombines TRBV11-3 with TRBJ1-6; the D gene is possibly TRBD1 (6 bases). Germline V CDR1 and CDR2: SGHNT, YENEEA. V lost 6 bases and J 6 bases, leaving 18 bases between the germline ends. This CDR3 has 16 amino acids. The CDR3 bases are TGTGCCAGCAGTCCTAGCGGGGGGGCGAGTAATTCACCCCTCCACTTT. As protein: CASSPSGGASNSPLHF. Looking up the rest from reference TRBV11-3 and TRBJ1-6 gives the full variable domain: EAGVVQSPRYKIIEKKQPVAFWCNPISGHNTLYWYLQNLGQGPELLIRYENEEAVDDSQLPKDRFSAERLKGVDSTLKIQPAELGDSAVYLCASSPSGGASNSPLHFGNGTRLTVT.

This clonotype was recorded at least ten times. V is TRBV7-3 and J is TRBJ2-1; the D gene is possibly TRBD2 (7 bases). This CDR3 is built from 16 residues. CDR1 is SGHTA and CDR2 is FQGTGA in the germline V gene. Trimming took 1 base from V and 9 from J, leaving 19 bases between them. Here the CDR3 reads CASSLRGGRRVTEQFF. The CDR3 DNA sequence: TGTGCCAGCAGCTTAAGGGGGGGCCGAAGGGTCACTGAGCAGTTCTTC.

As regards this clonotype: A read error may be the cause here, since a much bigger clone is one base away. The rearrangement uses TRBV19 and TRBJ2-7, with D maybe TRBD1 (6 bases). V dropped 4 bases and J dropped 2 bases, with 9 bases sitting between them. CDR3 length: 13 residues. Germline lookup yields CDR1 LNHDA and CDR2 SQIVND (reference sequence). CDR3 loop: CASSSGQPYEQYF. In nucleotides, the CDR3 is TGTGCCAGTAGTAGTGGACAGCCCTACGAGCAGTACTTC.

This chain links TRBV19 with TRBJ2-3; 9 bases align to TRBD1. Germline-derived CDR1 and CDR2 are LNHDA and SQIVND (reference sequence). V lost 3 bases to trimming and J lost 2 bases; unmatched junction nucleotides: 9. This CDR3 region has 17 residues. CDR3 sequence reads: CASSMTGGGQYTDTQYF. CDR3 in DNA: TGTGCCAGTAGTATGACAGGGGGTGGGCAGTACACAGATACGCAGTATTTT.

This clonotype occurred many times. The chain joins TRBV19 to TRBJ1-2; D is ambiguous. There are 14 residues in the CDR3. Germline V CDR1 and CDR2: LNHDA, SQIVND (reference sequence). The V and J ends lost 5 bases and 6 bases respectively, with 16 bases between them. The CDR3 loop is CASSDDPKANGYTF. Here the CDR3 DNA reads TGTGCCAGTAGTGACGACCCGAAGGCGAATGGCTACACCTTC.

CDR3 DNA: TGTGCCAGCAGCTTAGCCGGTGGACGGTCCGGGTCGCAGTATTTT. It encodes CASSLAGGRSGSQYF. The rearrangement uses TRBV7-2 and TRBJ2-3; no firm D call. The CDR3 totals 15 residues. Germline CDR1 reads SGHTA; CDR2 reads FQGNSA. V dropped 0 bases and J dropped 10 bases, with 17 bases sitting between them.

There are many counts of this clonotype. The V gene is TRBV7-8, the J gene TRBJ2-7; the match to TRBD2 covers 14 bases. CDR3 size: 14 residues. Germline assignment: CDR1 SGHVS and CDR2 FQNEAQ. V gave up 5 bases and J gave up 6 bases; unmatched junction bases: 3. CDR3 protein: CASSNGLAGGEQYF. For the CDR3, the DNA is TGTGCCAGCAGCAACGGACTAGCGGGAGGCGAGCAGTACTTC.

This clonotype appeared a few times. A clone one base away is much larger, so this may be a read error. V gene TRBV24-1 combines with J gene TRBJ1-2; D is uncertain. There are 13 residues in the CDR3. Germline V gives CDR1 KGHDR, CDR2 SFDVKD. In DNA form, the CDR3 reads TGTGCCACCAGTGATTCTACCAGATATGGCTACGCCTTC. Its translation: CATSDSTRYGYAF.

Ten or more counts support this clonotype. The chain uses TRBV4-2 and TRBJ2-7; D is perhaps TRBD2 (6 bases). V was trimmed by 2 bases and J by 12 bases, leaving 26 bases between them. Germline V CDR1 and CDR2: LGHNA, YNFKEQ. The CDR3 loop spans 16 amino acids. The CDR3 protein is CASSQWGRSGEERLYF. CDR3 nucleotide sequence: TGTGCCAGCAGCCAATGGGGTCGTAGCGGAGAAGAAAGGCTGTACTTC.

This clonotype was seen more than once but under ten times. The rearrangement links TRBV28 to TRBJ1-5, with TRBD1 matching 8 bases. The CDR3 runs to 15 residues. Germline V CDR1 and CDR2: MDHEN, SYDVKM. After removal of 6 bases from V and 5 bases from J, the junction contained 9 bases not matched to a gene. The CDR3 region is CASSITGTGYQPQHF. The CDR3 DNA sequence: TGTGCCAGCAGCATAACCGGGACAGGATATCAGCCCCAGCATTTT. Together with reference TRBV28 and TRBJ1-5, the CDR3 gives the full variable domain: DVKVTQSSRYLVKRTGEKVFLECVQDMDHENMFWYRQDPGLGLRLIYFSYDVKMKEKGDIPEGYSVSREKKERFSLILESASTNQTSMYLCASSITGTGYQPQHFGDGTRLSIL.

The chain combines TRBV3-1 with TRBJ2-1; possibly TRBD1 for D (6 bases). Germline loops: CDR1 LGHDT, CDR2 YNNKEL (reference sequence). The CDR3 is 12 residues long. V was shortened by 4 bases and J by 8 bases, with 9 bases between the two germline ends. The CDR3 spells CASSPQGYEQFF. The DNA of the CDR3 is TGTGCCAGCAGCCCACAGGGTTATGAGCAGTTCTTC.

This clonotype showed up just a few times. A much larger clone is a single base away; this may be a read error. The chain recombines TRBV19 with TRBJ1-5, with D possibly matching TRBD1 (5 bases). The CDR3 is 13 residues long. Germline V gives CDR1 LNHDA, CDR2 SQIVND (reference sequence). V lost 8 bases, J lost 3 bases, and 11 bases lay in between. The CDR3 protein is CASGGRSNQPQHF. Here the CDR3 DNA reads TGTGCCAGTGGGGGACGGTCCAATCAGCCCCAGCATTTT.

V usage is TRBV6-9 and J usage is TRBJ2-1, with D unclear. The CDR3 runs 15 residues. Germline loops: CDR1 MNHGY, CDR2 SVAAGI. V lost 5 bases and J lost 5, with 16 bases in between. The CDR3 is CASSLAELANNEQFF. The CDR3 coding sequence is TGTGCCAGCAGTCTCGCGGAACTGGCAAACAATGAGCAGTTCTTC.

Many counts were recorded for this clonotype. The genes are TRBV20-1 and TRBJ1-5; 7 bases are a match to TRBD1. CDR1 is DFQATT, CDR2 SNEGSKA, per germline (reference sequence). The CDR3 has 15 amino acids. The V segment lost 0 bases and the J segment 3 bases; nucleotides outside the gene matches: 5. The DNA for the CDR3 is TGCAGTGCTAGAGATCCCCAGGGGGACAATCAGCCCCAGCATTTT. Residues: CSARDPQGDNQPQHF.

This chain connects TRBV2 to TRBJ2-6; 10 nucleotides line up with TRBD2. The CDR3 contains 24 residues. The germline CDR1 and CDR2 sequences are SNHLY and FYNNEI. Unmatched junction bases numbered 27, after V lost 7 bases and J lost 0 bases. In DNA, the CDR3 is TGTGCCAGCAATGGGCATCGGATCCTAGCGGGAGTCCCCGGGCTGTGCTCTGGGGCCAACGTCCTGACTTTC. This sequence encodes CASNGHRILAGVPGLCSGANVLTF.

Only one count was recorded for this clonotype. This sequence may be a read error, since a much larger clone differs from it by one base. CDR3 coding DNA: TGTGCCAGTAGTATATTTCGGGTCACCAACAGGGGGCTTAATCAGCCCCAGCATTTT. Translating it yields CASSIFRVTNRGLNQPQHF. This chain links TRBV19 with TRBJ1-5; 9 bases line up with TRBD1. Per the germline V gene, CDR1 is LNHDA and CDR2 is SQIVND (reference sequence). The CDR3 covers 19 residues. The ends lost 2 bases at V and 4 bases at J; junction bases unmatched: 15.

This chain joins TRBV12-5 and TRBJ2-5; 7 bases are shared with TRBD1. The CDR3 runs to 14 residues. CDR1 is LGHNT, CDR2 FRNRAP, per germline. In nucleotides, the CDR3 is TGTGCCAGCAGGGGACAGCTACTCCAAGAGACCCAGTACTTC. It is translated as CASRGQLLQETQYF.